Following are 24 T cell receptor beta chains from one sample sequenced in a study of blood T cell repertoires in COVID-19. The table came from immunoSEQ multiplex PCR; TCRdb's copy has only in-frame clones and leaves some out. This sample yields a few hundred thousand clones, of which around 90% are seen a single time; around 1.9% belongs to the top ten. The sample was peripheral blood. All receptors come from a woman in her sixties or seventies with COVID-19, enrolled during active disease.

The rearrangement uses TRBV7-9 and TRBJ1-1, with D unclear. This CDR3 contains 13 residues. The V end was cut by 6 bases, the J end by 1 base, with 9 bases between. Germline CDR1 reads SEHNR; CDR2 reads FQNEAQ (reference sequence). CDR3 protein: CASRQPSNTEAFF. CDR3 nucleotides: TGTGCCAGCAGACAGCCTTCGAACACTGAAGCTTTCTTT.

This sequence joins TRBV3-1 (or the pseudogene TRBV3-2) and TRBJ2-1, with no clear D. Trimming took off 4 bases at V and 7 bases at J, with 17 bases between the two ends. Germline V lookup: CDR1 LGHDT, CDR2 YNNKEL (reference sequence). The CDR3 loop spans 15 amino acids. The CDR3 reads CASSPSPHGYNEQFF. CDR3 sequence (DNA): TGTGCCAGCAGCCCATCCCCCCACGGTTATAATGAGCAGTTCTTC.

The chain carries TRBV30 and TRBJ2-2; weak D call: TRBD2 (6 bases). Germline values: CDR1 GTSNPN, CDR2 SVGIG (reference sequence). The CDR3 runs to 15 residues. Trimming shortened V by 2 bases and J by 7 bases, and 17 bases separated the two germline ends. The CDR3 sequence is CAWSNWAGKRGELFF. CDR3 sequence (DNA): TGTGCCTGGAGTAATTGGGCGGGGAAACGCGGGGAGCTGTTTTTT.

In its sample, this clone was seen once. The V and J genes are TRBV6-2 or TRBV6-3 and TRBJ1-1, with D uncertain. This CDR3 contains 12 residues. Germline lookup yields CDR1 MNHEY and CDR2 SVGEGT. V gave up 5 bases and J gave up 1 base, with 5 bases separating them. CDR3 region: CASSRANTEAFF. CDR3 in DNA: TGTGCCAGCAGTCGCGCGAACACTGAAGCTTTCTTT.

The V gene is TRBV27, the J gene TRBJ2-3; TRBD2 is a possible D gene (6 bases). From germline, CDR1 is MNHEY and CDR2 SMNVEV (reference sequence). This CDR3 comprises 17 residues. The V end was cut by 4 bases, the J end by 1 base, with 18 bases between. CDR3 sequence reads: CASSSRLPPGGTDTQYF. The CDR3 coding sequence is TGTGCCAGCAGTTCCCGACTCCCCCCGGGAGGCACAGATACGCAGTATTTT.

The chain recombines TRBV12-3 or TRBV12-4 with TRBJ1-2; the D gene is possibly TRBD1 (5 bases). CDR3 length: 13 residues. Trimming stripped 3 bases from V and 1 base from J, with 6 bases between. The CDR3 nucleotides are TGTGCCAGCAGTTTGGGGGGTAACTATGGCTACACCTTC. Its protein is CASSLGGNYGYTF.

The CDR3 DNA is TGTGCCAGCAGCTTAAGATCGTGGTCAGGGGCCGAAAAACTGTTTTTT. Protein product: CASSLRSWSGAEKLFF. The genes are TRBV7-2 and TRBJ1-4; TRBD1 is a possible D gene (6 bases). V lost 2 bases and J lost 8, with 18 bases in between. The CDR3 loop spans 16 amino acids. The germline CDR1 and CDR2 sequences are SGHTA and FQGNSA.

This clone was recorded a few times. The V call is TRBV7-2, the J call TRBJ2-7, with D perhaps TRBD2 (7 bases). V was shortened by 5 bases and J by 4 bases, with 18 bases between the two germline ends. Germline loops: CDR1 SGHTA, CDR2 FQGNSA. The CDR3 length is 15 residues. The CDR3 loop is CASSPSRGAEYEQYF. CDR3 DNA sequence: TGTGCCAGCAGCCCCAGTCGGGGGGCGGAGTACGAGCAGTACTTC.

This chain links TRBV29-1 with TRBJ2-2, with a weak D call TRBD2 (5 bases). The germline V gene has CDR1 SQVTM and CDR2 ANQGSEA. CDR3 length: 13 residues. Trimming cost V 6 bases and J 7 bases, with 15 bases left between them. This chain's CDR3 is CSVPAAGLGELFF. CDR3 bases: TGCAGCGTCCCCGCGGCGGGTCTCGGGGAGCTGTTTTTT.

The chain joins TRBV2 to TRBJ1-4; D may be TRBD1 (5 bases). The CDR3 covers 13 residues. V was trimmed by 7 bases and J by 6 bases, leaving 12 bases between them. The germline CDR1 and CDR2 sequences are SNHLY and FYNNEI. The DNA for the CDR3 is TGTGCCAGCATGCGGGGGAGGGATGAAAAACTGTTTTTT. Translation: CASMRGRDEKLFF. The full variable domain, in which reference TRBV2 and TRBJ1-4 provide the parts outside the CDR3, is EPEVTQTPSHQVTQMGQEVILRCVPISNHLYFYWYRQILGQKVEFLVSFYNNEISEKSEIFDDQFSVERPDGSNFTLKIRSTKLEDSAMYFCASMRGRDEKLFFGSGTQLSVL.

The gene calls are TRBV18 and TRBJ1-5; TRBD1 matches at 7 bases. In germline, CDR1 is KGHSH, CDR2 LQKENI. The CDR3 contains 15 residues. J lost 4 bases, V lost 3 bases, and 6 bases had no gene match. The CDR3 DNA reads TGTGCCAGCTCACCTGGGGGACAGTTTAATCAGCCCCAGCATTTT. Its translation: CASSPGGQFNQPQHF.

The sample holds a few counts of this clone. V usage is TRBV14 and J usage is TRBJ1-1; a weak D match, TRBD1 (5 bases). Germline V gene lookup returns CDR1 SGHDN and CDR2 FVKESK. V was shortened by 4 bases and J by 10 bases, with 13 bases between the two germline ends. The CDR3 spans 12 residues. The CDR3, as DNA: TGTGCCAGCAGCCGAAAGACAGCGGGAGCTTTCTTT. The encoded protein is CASSRKTAGAFF.

The chain combines TRBV6-2 or TRBV6-3 with TRBJ1-1, with no clear D. The V gene lost 4 bases and the J gene lost 0 bases, with 12 bases spanning the gap. The CDR3 covers 15 residues. The germline gives CDR1 MNHEY, CDR2 SVGEGT. The CDR3 DNA sequence: TGTGCCAGCAGTTTTGAGATTTTCATGAACACTGAAGCTTTCTTT. Amino acids: CASSFEIFMNTEAFF.

The V and J genes are TRBV6-1 and TRBJ1-2, with 8 bases that match TRBD1. Germline CDR1 MNHNS, CDR2 SASEGT. Trimming at V came to 1 base and at J to 2 bases, leaving 6 bases not matched to a gene. The CDR3 length is 16 residues. CDR3 protein: CASSEGQGAGNYGYTF. The CDR3 bases are TGTGCCAGCAGTGAAGGTCAGGGGGCTGGAAACTATGGCTACACCTTC.

CDR3 sequence: CASSPGTGEQETQYF. The CDR3 DNA follows: TGTGCCAGCAGCCCCGGGACAGGGGAGCAAGAGACCCAGTACTTC. This rearrangement joins TRBV5-4 to TRBJ2-5, with TRBD1 matching 10 bases. CDR1 and CDR2 from the germline V gene are SGHNT and YYREEE (reference sequence). J was trimmed by 2 bases and V by 4 bases; bases with no gene match: 5. CDR3 length: 15 amino acids.

This chain links TRBV7-9 with TRBJ1-6; 7 bases match TRBD1. J was trimmed by 0 bases and V by 5 bases; bases with no gene match: 13. The CDR3 covers 19 residues. From germline, CDR1 is SEHNR and CDR2 FQNEAQ (reference sequence). Here the CDR3 reads CASSGYRGRSSSYNSPLHF. The CDR3 DNA is TGTGCCAGCAGCGGGTACAGGGGCCGTTCTAGCTCCTATAATTCACCCCTCCACTTT.

The chain uses TRBV9 and TRBJ1-3, with TRBD1 as a possible D gene (5 bases). Germline CDR1 SGDLS, CDR2 YYNGEE. Trimming shortened V by 4 bases and J by 4 bases, and 15 bases separated the two germline ends. This CDR3 has 15 residues. CDR3 DNA sequence: TGTGCCAGCAGCCCGACCGGGGACTCAGGAAACACCATATATTTT. Amino acids: CASSPTGDSGNTIYF.

The chain carries TRBV4-1 and TRBJ1-1; 7 nucleotides align to TRBD1. The V and J ends lost 5 bases and 0 bases, in that order; junction bases with no gene match: 3. Germline assignment: CDR1 MGHRA and CDR2 YSYEKL. The CDR3 loop spans 14 amino acids. CDR3: CASSRGPLNTEAFF. For the CDR3, the DNA is TGCGCCAGCAGCAGGGGGCCCTTGAACACTGAAGCTTTCTTT.

V and J are TRBV6-1 and TRBJ1-3; D may be TRBD1 (6 bases). Germline loops: CDR1 MNHNS, CDR2 SASEGT. V shed 2 bases and J shed 4 bases, with 12 bases lying between them. This CDR3 spans 15 amino acids. The CDR3 sequence is CASSEYRVSGNTIYF. DNA for the CDR3: TGTGCCAGCAGTGAATACAGGGTCTCCGGAAACACCATATATTTT.

The chain links TRBV4-1 to TRBJ1-2, with 7 bases that match TRBD1. J was trimmed by 1 base and V by 3 bases; bases with no gene match: 5. Per the germline V gene, CDR1 is MGHRA and CDR2 is YSYEKL. The CDR3 sequence is 15 residues long. CDR3 protein: CASSQTGLGNYGYTF. The CDR3 DNA reads TGCGCCAGCAGCCAGACAGGGCTGGGTAACTATGGCTACACCTTC.

The gene calls are TRBV11-2 and TRBJ1-2, with TRBD1 matching 10 bases. The germline CDR1 and CDR2 sequences are SGHAT and FQNNGV. V gave up 8 bases and J gave up 7 bases; unmatched junction bases: 7. The CDR3 covers 13 residues. CDR3 residues: CASSPGQGIGYTF. Written as DNA, the CDR3 is TGTGCCAGCTCTCCGGGACAGGGGATTGGCTACACCTTC.

This chain uses TRBV3-1 (or the pseudogene TRBV3-2) with TRBJ2-1; 7 nucleotides line up with TRBD2. CDR1 and CDR2 from the germline V gene are LGHDT and YNNKEL (reference sequence). The CDR3 length is 13 residues. V dropped 10 bases and J dropped 6; count of bases not matched to a gene: 9. The CDR3 reads CAIGGSVGNEQFF. CDR3 sequence (DNA): TGTGCCATCGGGGGGTCGGTCGGCAATGAGCAGTTCTTC.

This clone was detected once. The chain links TRBV30 to TRBJ2-1, with TRBD2 as a possible D gene (7 bases). Per germline, CDR1 GTSNPN and CDR2 SVGIG (reference sequence). Trimming left V 0 bases short and J 4 bases short, with 25 bases between. This CDR3 is 19 amino acids long. The CDR3, as DNA: TGTGCCTGGAGTGTCGGGGCGACCCGGGTCGGGGGGCTTTACAATGAGCAGTTCTTC. Protein: CAWSVGATRVGGLYNEQFF.

The rearrangement joins TRBV7-9 to TRBJ2-3; 8 bases map to TRBD2. CDR3 length equals 18 residues. Germline V CDR1 and CDR2: SEHNR, FQNEAQ (reference sequence). V was pared by 0 bases and J by 4 bases, with 12 bases of the junction left unmatched. The CDR3 sequence: CASSLAMVAGGLPDTQYF. The CDR3 DNA reads TGTGCCAGCAGCTTAGCGATGGTGGCGGGGGGCCTCCCAGATACGCAGTATTTT.